This T cell receptor beta chain derives from a study of CD8 T cells in Susac syndrome. About the research overall: Among the sequenced Susac syndrome patients, roughly 6 had active disease while eight were in remission.

The germline V gene has CDR1 SQVTM and CDR2 ANQGSEA. The CDR3 contains 13 residues. V dropped 6 bases and J dropped 2; count of bases not matched to a gene: 4. In Susac syndrome patients, recently defined diagnostic criteria for definite or probable disease were met. RNA in amounts of about 0.5 to 1 ug was reverse transcribed with random hexamers. Each CDR3 protein gets one entry after TCRdb re-called the immunoSEQ multiplex PCR reads with MiXCR. The data show 150,000 or so distinct CDR3 sequences, 85% to 95% seen once. The genes are TRBV29-1 and TRBJ1-1; 9 nucleotides align to TRBD1. This receptor was obtained from a human donor with Susac syndrome. Material: CD4+ T cells from PBMCs. The CDR3 DNA follows: TGCAGCGTAGGACAGGGGATAAACACTGAAGCTTTCTTT. Its translation: CSVGQGINTEAFF. Variable domain in full (rest from reference TRBV29-1 and TRBJ1-1): SAVISQKPSRDICQRGTSLTIQCQVDSQVTMMFWYRQQPGQSLTLIATANQGSEATYESGFVIDKFPISRPNLTFSTLTVSNMSPEDSSIYLCSVGQGINTEAFFGQGTRLTVV.